The T cell receptor (beta chain) described here comes from a study of radiotherapy plus CTLA-4 blockade in lung cancer. Those with chemo-refractory metastatic non-small-cell lung cancer were treated with focal radiation combined with CTLA-4 blockade using ipilimumab. This clone appeared a few times. The antigen is not known. Notes on the study in general: Blood-borne expansion of tumor-derived TCR clones followed radiotherapy plus ipilimumab.

Clones were read by immunoSEQ multiplex PCR, and TCRdb kept only the in-frame ones, dropping some. The data show about 60,000 clones, 72% seen once. This clonotype was sampled from a human donor with non-small cell lung cancer whose response to radiotherapy plus ipilimumab could not be evaluated. The sequencing here drew on peripheral blood, taken from a patient treated with radiotherapy plus ipilimumab.

The CDR3, as DNA: TGTGCCAGCAGTTTATTCCTATCACAGCTCACCGGGGAGCTGTTTTTT. As protein: CASSLFLSQLTGELFF. The rearrangement joins TRBV27 to TRBJ2-2; D is unresolved. Germline CDR1 is MNHEY and CDR2 is SMNVEV (reference sequence). The CDR3 has 16 amino acids. V gave up 1 base and J gave up 4 bases, with 13 bases separating them.